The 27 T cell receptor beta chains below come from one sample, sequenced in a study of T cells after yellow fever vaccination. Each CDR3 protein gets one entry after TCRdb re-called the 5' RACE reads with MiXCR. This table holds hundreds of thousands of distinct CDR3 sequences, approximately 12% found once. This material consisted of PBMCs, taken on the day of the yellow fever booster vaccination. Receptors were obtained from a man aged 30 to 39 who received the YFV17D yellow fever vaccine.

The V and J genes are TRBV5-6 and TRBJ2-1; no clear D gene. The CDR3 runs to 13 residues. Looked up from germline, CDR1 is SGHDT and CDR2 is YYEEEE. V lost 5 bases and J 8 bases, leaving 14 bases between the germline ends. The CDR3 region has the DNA TGTGCCAGCAGTAAAATCGCGACCTATGAGCAGTTCTTC. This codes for CASSKIATYEQFF.

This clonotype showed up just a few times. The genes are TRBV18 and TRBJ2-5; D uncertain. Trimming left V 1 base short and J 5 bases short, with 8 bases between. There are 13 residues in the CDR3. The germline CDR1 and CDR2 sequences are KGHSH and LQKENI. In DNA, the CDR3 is TGTGCCAGCTCACCACGGCAGGATGAGACCCAGTACTTC. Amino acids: CASSPRQDETQYF.

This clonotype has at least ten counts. CDR3 in DNA: TGTGCCAGCAGCGGACAGGGATCTGGCAATCAGCCCCAGCATTTT. It specifies CASSGQGSGNQPQHF. This chain connects TRBV7-2 to TRBJ1-5; TRBD1 aligns across 8 bases. The trim removed 5 bases at V and 2 bases at J, leaving 5 bases unmatched. The germline V gene encodes CDR1 SGHTA and CDR2 FQGNSA. CDR3 length: 15 residues. Based on the CDR3 plus reference TRBV7-2 and TRBJ1-5, the full variable domain is GAGVSQSPSNKVTEKGKDVELRCDPISGHTALYWYRQSLGQGLEFLIYFQGNSAPDKSGLPSDRFSAERTGGSVSTLTIQRTQQEDSAVYLCASSGQGSGNQPQHFGDGTRLSIL.

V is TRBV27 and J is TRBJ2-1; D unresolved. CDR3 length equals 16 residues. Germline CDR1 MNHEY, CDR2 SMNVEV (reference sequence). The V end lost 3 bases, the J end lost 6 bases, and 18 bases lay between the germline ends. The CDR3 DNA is TGTGCCAGCAGTTTGAGTCCCAAGGCTAGTGGCAATGAGCAGTTCTTC. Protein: CASSLSPKASGNEQFF.

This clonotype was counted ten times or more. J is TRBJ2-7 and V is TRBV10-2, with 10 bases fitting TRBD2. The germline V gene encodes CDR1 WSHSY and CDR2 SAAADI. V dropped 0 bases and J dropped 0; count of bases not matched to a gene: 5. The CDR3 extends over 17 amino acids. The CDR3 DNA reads TGCGCCAGCAGTGAGTCGCCTAGCGGGAGCCTCTCCTACGAGCAGTACTTC. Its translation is CASSESPSGSLSYEQYF.

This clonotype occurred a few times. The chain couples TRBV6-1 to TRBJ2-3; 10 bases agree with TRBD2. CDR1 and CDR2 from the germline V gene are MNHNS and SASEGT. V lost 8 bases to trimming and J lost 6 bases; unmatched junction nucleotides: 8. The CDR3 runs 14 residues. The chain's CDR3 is CASHLAGVYDTQYF. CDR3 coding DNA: TGTGCCAGCCATCTAGCGGGAGTATATGATACGCAGTATTTT.

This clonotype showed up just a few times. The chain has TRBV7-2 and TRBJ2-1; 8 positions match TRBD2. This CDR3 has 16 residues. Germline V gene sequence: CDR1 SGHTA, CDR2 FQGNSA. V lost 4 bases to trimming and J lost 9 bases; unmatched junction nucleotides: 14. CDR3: CASSYLGVAGSGEQFF. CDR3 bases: TGTGCCAGCAGCTATCTCGGGGTAGCGGGATCGGGTGAGCAGTTCTTC.

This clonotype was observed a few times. As DNA, the CDR3 is TGTGCCAGCAGCCAAGAGGGAGCAGGCTCCTACGAGCAGTACTTC. This encodes CASSQEGAGSYEQYF. The gene calls are TRBV3-1 and TRBJ2-7; D perhaps matches TRBD2 (5 bases). CDR1 and CDR2 from the germline V gene are LGHDT and YNNKEL (reference sequence). V lost 0 bases to trimming and J lost 0 bases, with 9 bases between them. This CDR3 region has 15 residues.

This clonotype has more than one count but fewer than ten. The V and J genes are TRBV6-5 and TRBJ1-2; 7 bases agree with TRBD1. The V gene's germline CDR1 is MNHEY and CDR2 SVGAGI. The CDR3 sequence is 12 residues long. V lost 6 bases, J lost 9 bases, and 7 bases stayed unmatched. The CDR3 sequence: CASSLDRFRYTF. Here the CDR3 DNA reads TGTGCCAGCAGCTTGGACAGGTTCCGCTACACCTTC.

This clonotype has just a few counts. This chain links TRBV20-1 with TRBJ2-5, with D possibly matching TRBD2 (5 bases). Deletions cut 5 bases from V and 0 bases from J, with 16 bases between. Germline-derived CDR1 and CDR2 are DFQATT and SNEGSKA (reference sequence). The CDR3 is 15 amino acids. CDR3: CSARRVTGYQETQYF. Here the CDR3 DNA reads TGCAGTGCTCGACGAGTGACGGGGTACCAAGAGACCCAGTACTTC.

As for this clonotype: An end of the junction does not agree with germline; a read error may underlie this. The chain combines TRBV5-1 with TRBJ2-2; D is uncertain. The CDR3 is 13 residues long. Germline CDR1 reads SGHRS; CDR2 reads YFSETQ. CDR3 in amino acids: CASTLNEAGELFF. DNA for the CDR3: TGCGCCAGCACCTTGAATGAGGCCGGGGAGCTGTTTTTT.

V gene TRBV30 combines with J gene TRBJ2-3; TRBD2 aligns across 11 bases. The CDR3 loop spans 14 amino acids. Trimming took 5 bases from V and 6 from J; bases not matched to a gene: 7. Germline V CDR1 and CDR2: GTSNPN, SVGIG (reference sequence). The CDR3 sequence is CAWVAGGNGDTQYF. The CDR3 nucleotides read TGTGCCTGGGTAGCGGGAGGGAATGGGGATACGCAGTATTTT.

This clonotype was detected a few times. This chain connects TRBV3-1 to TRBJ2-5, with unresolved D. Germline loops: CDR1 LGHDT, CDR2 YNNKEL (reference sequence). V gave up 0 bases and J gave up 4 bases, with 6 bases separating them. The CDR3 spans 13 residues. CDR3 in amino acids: CASSQEVLETQYF. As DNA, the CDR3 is TGTGCCAGCAGCCAAGAAGTACTAGAGACCCAGTACTTC.

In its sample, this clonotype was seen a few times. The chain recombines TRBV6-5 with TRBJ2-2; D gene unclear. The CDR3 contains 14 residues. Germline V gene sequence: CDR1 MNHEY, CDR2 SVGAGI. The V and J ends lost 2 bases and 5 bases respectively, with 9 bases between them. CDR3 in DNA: TGTGCCAGCAGTTACACTCTTGGGACCGGGGAGCTGTTTTTT. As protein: CASSYTLGTGELFF.

CDR3 sequence (DNA): TGTGCCAGCAGCGTAGATCCACAGGGCGGCTCCTACGAGCAGTACTTC. Protein sequence: CASSVDPQGGSYEQYF. This chain joins TRBV9 and TRBJ2-7, with a tentative D call TRBD1 (6 bases). CDR1 and CDR2 (germline): SGDLS, YYNGEE. The CDR3 is 16 amino acids. The V gene lost 0 bases and the J gene lost 0 bases, with 13 bases spanning the gap.

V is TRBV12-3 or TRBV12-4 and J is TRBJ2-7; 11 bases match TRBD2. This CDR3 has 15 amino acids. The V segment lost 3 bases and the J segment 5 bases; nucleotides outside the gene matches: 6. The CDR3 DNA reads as TGTGCCAGCAGTTTCGTAGCGGGAGGGCTAAACGAGCAGTACTTC. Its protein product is CASSFVAGGLNEQYF.

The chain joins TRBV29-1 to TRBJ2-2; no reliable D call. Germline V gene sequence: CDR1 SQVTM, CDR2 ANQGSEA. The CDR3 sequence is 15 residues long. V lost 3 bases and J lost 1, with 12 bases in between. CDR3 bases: TGCAGCGTTGAGCGCCTTGAGCGGAACACCGGGGAGCTGTTTTTT. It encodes CSVERLERNTGELFF.

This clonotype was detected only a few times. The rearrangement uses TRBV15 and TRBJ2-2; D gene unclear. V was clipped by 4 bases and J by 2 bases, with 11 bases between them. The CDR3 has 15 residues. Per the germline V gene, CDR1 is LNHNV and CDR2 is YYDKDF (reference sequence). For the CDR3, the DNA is TGTGCCACCAGCACTAATCGGTTTAACACCGGGGAGCTGTTTTTT. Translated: CATSTNRFNTGELFF.

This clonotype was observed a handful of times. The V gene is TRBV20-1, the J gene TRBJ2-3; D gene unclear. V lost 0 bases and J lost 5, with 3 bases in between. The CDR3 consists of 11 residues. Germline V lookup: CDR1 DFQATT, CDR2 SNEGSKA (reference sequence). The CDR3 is CSARDRDTQYF. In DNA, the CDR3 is TGCAGTGCTAGAGATAGAGATACGCAGTATTTT.

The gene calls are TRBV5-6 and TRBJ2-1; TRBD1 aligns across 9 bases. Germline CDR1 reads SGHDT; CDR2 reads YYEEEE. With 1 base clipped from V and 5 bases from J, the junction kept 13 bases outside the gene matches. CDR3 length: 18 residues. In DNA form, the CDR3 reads TGTGCCAGCAGCTTGAGGAGGACCGGGACAGGGATGGACAATGAGCAGTTCTTC. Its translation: CASSLRRTGTGMDNEQFF.

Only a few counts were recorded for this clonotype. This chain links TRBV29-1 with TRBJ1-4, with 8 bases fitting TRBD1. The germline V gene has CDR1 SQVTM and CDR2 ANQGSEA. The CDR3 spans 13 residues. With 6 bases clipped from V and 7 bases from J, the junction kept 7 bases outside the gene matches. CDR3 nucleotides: TGCAGCGTGAACAGGGGGTTTGGTGAAAAACTGTTTTTT. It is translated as CSVNRGFGEKLFF. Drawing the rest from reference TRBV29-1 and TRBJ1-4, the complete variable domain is SAVISQKPSRDICQRGTSLTIQCQVDSQVTMMFWYRQQPGQSLTLIATANQGSEATYESGFVIDKFPISRPNLTFSTLTVSNMSPEDSSIYLCSVNRGFGEKLFFGSGTQLSVL.

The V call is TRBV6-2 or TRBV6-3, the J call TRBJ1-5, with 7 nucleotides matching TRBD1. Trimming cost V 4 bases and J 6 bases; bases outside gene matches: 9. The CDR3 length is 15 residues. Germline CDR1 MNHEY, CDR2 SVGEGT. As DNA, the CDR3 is TGTGCCAGCAGTTTCACGACAGGGATGAGTCAGCCCCAGCATTTT. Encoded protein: CASSFTTGMSQPQHF.

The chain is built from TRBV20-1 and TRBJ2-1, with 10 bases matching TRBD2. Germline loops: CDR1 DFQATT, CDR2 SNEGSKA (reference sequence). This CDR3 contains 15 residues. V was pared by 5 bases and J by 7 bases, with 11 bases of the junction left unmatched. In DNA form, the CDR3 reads TGCAGTGCTGTGATTGGCGCTAGCGGGAGAAATGAGCAGTTCTTC. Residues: CSAVIGASGRNEQFF.

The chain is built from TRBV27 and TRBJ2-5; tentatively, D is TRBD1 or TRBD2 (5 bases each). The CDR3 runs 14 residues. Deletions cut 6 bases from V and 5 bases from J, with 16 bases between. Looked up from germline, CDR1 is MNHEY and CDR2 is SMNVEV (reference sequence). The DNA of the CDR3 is TGTGCCAGCAGGAGGGGCACCCTGGCCGAGACCCAGTACTTC. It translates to CASRRGTLAETQYF.

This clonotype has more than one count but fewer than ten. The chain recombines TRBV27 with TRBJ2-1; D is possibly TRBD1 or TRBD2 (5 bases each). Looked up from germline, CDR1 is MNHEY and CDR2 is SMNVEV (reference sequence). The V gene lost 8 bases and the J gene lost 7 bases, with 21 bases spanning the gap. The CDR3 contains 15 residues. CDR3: CASAFNGAGRNEQFF. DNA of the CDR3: TGTGCCAGCGCTTTTAACGGGGCAGGGAGAAATGAGCAGTTCTTC.

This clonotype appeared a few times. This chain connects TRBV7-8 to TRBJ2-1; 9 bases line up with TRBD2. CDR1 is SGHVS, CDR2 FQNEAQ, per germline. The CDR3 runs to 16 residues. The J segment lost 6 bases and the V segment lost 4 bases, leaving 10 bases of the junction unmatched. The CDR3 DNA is TGTGCCAGCAGCTCAGCCGCCGGGACTAGCATCAATGAGCAGTTCTTC. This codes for CASSSAAGTSINEQFF.

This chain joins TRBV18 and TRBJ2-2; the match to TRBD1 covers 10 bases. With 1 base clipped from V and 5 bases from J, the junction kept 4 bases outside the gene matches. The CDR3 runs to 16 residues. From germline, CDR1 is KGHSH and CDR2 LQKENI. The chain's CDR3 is CASSPRQGARTGELFF. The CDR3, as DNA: TGTGCCAGCTCACCACGACAGGGGGCGAGAACCGGGGAGCTGTTTTTT.